A selection of T cell receptor beta chains follows, all from one sample in a study of CD8 T cells in Susac syndrome. A single record per CDR3 protein comes from TCRdb applying MiXCR to the immunoSEQ multiplex PCR reads. The sample contains approximately 75,000 distinct CDR3 sequences, around 93% of which appear only once. Sequencing was done on a sample of CD8+ T cells from PBMCs. The receptor source for this set is a human donor in good health. Each CDR3 is given with its conserved first and last residue. D genes are given only for firm matches. Some rows have no size entry. The others give once, few or many, or a class for an expanded clone.

V,J,D,size,DNA,CDR3
TRBV7-8,TRBJ1-2,TRBD1,NA,TGTGCCAGCAGCGCGGACAGGGGTGTCTATGGCTACACCTTC,CASSADRGVYGYTF
TRBV4-3,TRBJ1-5,NA,NA,TGCGCCAGCAGCCAAGACTTAGGGGGTGTCCAGCCCCAGCATTTT,CASSQDLGGVQPQHF
TRBV20-1,TRBJ2-2,TRBD2,NA,TGCAGTGCTAGGGTCCGGGACTATCCTACCGGGGAGCTGTTTTTT,CSARVRDYPTGELFF
TRBV5-4,TRBJ2-3,NA,NA,TGTGCCAGCAGCCGCACAGATACGCAGTATTTT,CASSRTDTQYF
TRBV28,TRBJ1-1,NA,once,TGTGCCAGCAGTCTTCTAGGACGGATGAACACTGAAGCTTTCTTT,CASSLLGRMNTEAFF
TRBV7-9,TRBJ2-7,NA,NA,TGTGCCAGCAGCTCTACAGAGACTTTCTCCTACGAGCAGTACTTC,CASSSTETFSYEQYF
TRBV19,TRBJ2-7,TRBD1,NA,TGTGCCAGTAGTGCCAAGGGACAGCCTAGCTCCTACGAGCAGTACTTC,CASSAKGQPSSYEQYF
TRBV29-1,TRBJ2-2,TRBD1,NA,TGCAGCGTGAGGGGGACAGAGACCGGGGAGCTGTTTTTT,CSVRGTETGELFF
TRBV19,TRBJ2-4,NA,NA,TGTGCCACCCTTGGGTCCGGGTTAGCCAAAAACATTCAGTACTTC,CATLGSGLAKNIQYF
TRBV27,TRBJ1-1,NA,NA,TGTGCCAGCAGTTTAAGAGGGGCCCCGGCCACTGAAGCTTTCTTT,CASSLRGAPATEAFF
TRBV28,TRBJ1-2,NA,NA,TGTGCCAGCAGTCCCTCGGTCTATGGCTACACCTTC,CASSPSVYGYTF
TRBV6-5,TRBJ1-5,NA,NA,TGTGCCAGCAGACGGTCCCGGGAGAGCAATCAGCCCCAGCATTTT,CASRRSRESNQPQHF